These 4 T cell receptor beta chains were sequenced from one sample in a study of cytomegalovirus exposure and HLA in healthy donors. Primers: 60 Vbeta forward and 13 Jbeta reverse. Sequenced by immunoSEQ multiplex PCR; TCRdb stores in-frame clones only, minus some. The top ten hold roughly 10% of the sample, which has about 120,000 clones, 65% seen once. The sequenced sample was PBMCs. These receptors all come from a woman aged 40 to 50 in good health and CMV-seropositive.

This clone showed up many times. The chain joins TRBV2 to TRBJ2-7, with 8 bases identical to TRBD1. Germline CDR1 reads SNHLY; CDR2 reads FYNNEI. V was pared by 1 base and J by 2 bases, with 1 base of the junction left unmatched. The CDR3 sequence is 14 residues long. The CDR3 loop reads CASSEGDRPYEQYF. In DNA form, the CDR3 reads TGTGCCAGCAGTGAAGGGGACAGGCCCTACGAGCAGTACTTC. Complete variable domain (other parts from reference TRBV2 and TRBJ2-7): EPEVTQTPSHQVTQMGQEVILRCVPISNHLYFYWYRQILGQKVEFLVSFYNNEISEKSEIFDDQFSVERPDGSNFTLKIRSTKLEDSAMYFCASSEGDRPYEQYFGPGTRLTVT.

This clone came up a few times. This chain links TRBV27 with TRBJ1-4; 7 bases match TRBD1. Germline-derived CDR1 and CDR2 are MNHEY and SMNVEV (reference sequence). V lost 7 bases and J lost 7; bases outside the gene matches: 9. This CDR3 is 14 amino acids long. The CDR3 nucleotides are TGTGCCAGCACCTCCGGGACAGCCTCTGAAAAACTGTTTTTT. As protein: CASTSGTASEKLFF. The full variable domain, with the rest looked up from reference TRBV27 and TRBJ1-4, is EAQVTQNPRYLITVTGKKLTVTCSQNMNHEYMSWYRQDPGLGLRQIYYSMNVEVTDKGDVPEGYKVSRKEKRNFPLILESPSPNQTSLYFCASTSGTASEKLFFGSGTQLSVL.

CDR3 residues: CASSIDRGDTEAFF. The CDR3 DNA reads TGCGCCAGCAGCATAGACAGGGGGGACACTGAAGCTTTCTTT. V gene TRBV4-1 combines with J gene TRBJ1-1, with 9 bases fitting TRBD1. Germline assignment: CDR1 MGHRA and CDR2 YSYEKL. This CDR3 is built from 14 residues. V dropped 5 bases and J dropped 3; count of bases not matched to a gene: 4.

About this clone: The junction differs from germline at one of its ends, possibly a read error. V gene TRBV29-1 combines with J gene TRBJ1-5; D gene unclear. The CDR3 has 13 amino acids. Germline CDR1 SQVTM, CDR2 ANQGSEA. The CDR3 sequence: CSVVVGGDHPQHF. CDR3 nucleotide sequence: TGCAGCGTTGTCGTCGGCGGAGATCATCCCCAGCATTTT.